These 32 T cell receptor beta chains were all obtained from the same sample, sequenced in a study of T cells in Graves' hyperthyroidism and ophthalmopathy. There were TCR beta CDR3 regions amplified from RNA transcripts. HTBI primers were used for first-round RT-PCR of the TCR CDR3. TCRdb reprocessed the multiplex PCR reads via MiXCR and lists one record per CDR3 protein. The sample includes nearly 600,000 distinct CDR3 sequences, approximately 15% of them seen just once. Input material: blood. These receptors came from a woman in her twenties or thirties with Graves' hyperthyroidism that later progressed to Graves' ophthalmopathy.

This clonotype was seen many times. The V call is TRBV11-2, the J call TRBJ2-7; perhaps TRBD1 as D (5 bases). From germline, CDR1 is SGHAT and CDR2 FQNNGV. V was cut by 5 bases and J by 0 bases, with 11 bases left in between. The CDR3 spans 14 residues. The CDR3 loop is CASSRTHPSYEQYF. CDR3 nucleotides: TGTGCCAGCAGCAGGACACACCCCTCCTACGAGCAGTACTTC.

This clonotype was counted only a few times. A read error may produce the germline difference seen at one junction end. The chain is built from TRBV7-3 and TRBJ2-1; possibly TRBD1 or TRBD2 for D (6 bases each). The CDR3 runs 15 residues. Germline lookup yields CDR1 SGHTA and CDR2 FQGTGA. The CDR3, as DNA: TGTGCCGGCAGCTTTAGGGGGGACGGCTTCGGGGAGCAGTTCTTC. Its protein is CAGSFRGDGFGEQFF.

The rearrangement joins TRBV5-6 to TRBJ1-5, with a tentative D call TRBD1 (6 bases). CDR1 and CDR2 (germline): SGHDT, YYEEEE. CDR3 size: 15 residues. V was clipped by 2 bases and J by 2 bases, with 11 bases between them. The DNA for the CDR3 is TGTGCCAGCAGCTTTGGACAGCCCGGCAATCAGCCCCAGCATTTT. It yields the protein CASSFGQPGNQPQHF.

This clonotype was picked up many times. The chain uses TRBV20-1 and TRBJ1-5; 7 bases agree with TRBD1. The trim removed 2 bases at V and 5 bases at J, leaving 6 bases unmatched. CDR1 and CDR2 from the germline V gene are DFQATT and SNEGSKA (reference sequence). This CDR3 contains 14 residues. CDR3 sequence (DNA): TGCAGTGCTAGATTTAGCCAGGGGGATCAGCCCCAGCATTTT. This translates into CSARFSQGDQPQHF.

This clonotype came up many times. V gene TRBV12-3 or TRBV12-4 combines with J gene TRBJ1-5; D remains unclear. The germline V and J ends were trimmed by 4 bases and 9 bases, with 13 bases remaining between them. The CDR3 sequence is 13 residues long. The CDR3 sequence: CASSSSPETPQHF. CDR3 nucleotide sequence: TGTGCCAGCAGTTCCTCCCCCGAGACGCCCCAGCATTTT.

The chain employs TRBV19 and TRBJ2-7; 13 nucleotides align to TRBD2. The CDR3 runs to 15 residues. The V gene's germline CDR1 is LNHDA and CDR2 SQIVND (reference sequence). After removal of 6 bases from V and 5 bases from J, the junction contained 7 bases not matched to a gene. The chain's CDR3 is CASSDRTSGSHEQYF. CDR3 DNA sequence: TGTGCCAGTAGCGATCGGACTAGCGGGAGCCACGAGCAGTACTTC. Filled out from reference TRBV19 and TRBJ2-7, the complete variable domain reads DGGITQSPKYLFRKEGQNVTLSCEQNLNHDAMYWYRQDPGQGLRLIYYSQIVNDFQKGDIAEGYSVSREKKESFPLTVTSAQKNPTAFYLCASSDRTSGSHEQYFGPGTRLTVT.

This clonotype was seen many times. J is TRBJ1-2 and V is TRBV28; TRBD1 might be the D (6 bases). Trimming took 10 bases from V and 4 from J, leaving 19 bases between them. CDR1 is MDHEN, CDR2 SYDVKM, per germline. The CDR3 is 14 residues long. The CDR3, as DNA: TGTGCCACCCCTTCCCCGGGGGGGGCCTATGGCTACACCTTC. It is translated as CATPSPGGAYGYTF.

Many counts were recorded for this clonotype. This rearrangement joins TRBV9 to TRBJ2-7; D is unresolved. The CDR3 covers 13 residues. CDR1 and CDR2 from the germline V gene are SGDLS and YYNGEE. Trimming took 0 bases from V and 2 from J, leaving 6 bases between them. The CDR3 loop reads CASSVVSAYEQYF. As DNA, the CDR3 is TGTGCCAGCAGCGTAGTATCGGCCTACGAGCAGTACTTC.

In this sample, this clonotype turned up a few times. The J gene is TRBJ2-5, the V gene TRBV6-5; TRBD2 agrees at 7 bases. CDR1 and CDR2 from the germline V gene are MNHEY and SVGAGI. J lost 5 bases, V lost 0 bases, and 3 bases had no gene match. The CDR3 loop spans 14 amino acids. The CDR3: CASSYSGRGETQYF. The CDR3 DNA is TGTGCCAGCAGTTACTCGGGGCGGGGGGAGACCCAGTACTTC.

This clonotype was counted ten times or more. This sequence joins TRBV20-1 and TRBJ2-2; 8 nucleotides match TRBD2. The CDR3 is made up of 12 amino acids. The ends lost 6 bases at V and 6 bases at J; junction bases unmatched: 3. Germline values: CDR1 DFQATT, CDR2 SNEGSKA (reference sequence). This CDR3 reads CSATGGPGELFF. The CDR3 DNA is TGCAGTGCAACGGGAGGGCCCGGGGAGCTGTTTTTT.

At least ten counts were recorded for this clonotype. V gene TRBV24-1 combines with J gene TRBJ2-1; 10 bases line up with TRBD1. After removal of 8 bases from V and 2 bases from J, the junction contained 5 bases not matched to a gene. This CDR3 has 15 residues. CDR1 is KGHDR and CDR2 is SFDVKD in the germline V gene. The DNA for the CDR3 is TGTGCCACCACCTCCGGGACAGGGGCCTACAATGAGCAGTTCTTC. Translating it yields CATTSGTGAYNEQFF.

About this clonotype itself: One end of the junction fails to match germline, which may point to a read error. V gene TRBV5-1 combines with J gene TRBJ2-5, with a tentative D call TRBD2 (5 bases). CDR1 and CDR2 from the germline V gene are SGHRS and YFSETQ. The CDR3 is made up of 15 amino acids. The CDR3 DNA sequence: TGTGCCAGCAGCTTAGGCAATGGCGGGTCAGAGACCCAGTACTTC. Translated, it gives CASSLGNGGSETQYF.

Only a few counts were recorded for this clonotype. The V call is TRBV7-9, the J call TRBJ2-3, with 9 positions matching TRBD1. The germline CDR1 and CDR2 sequences are SEHNR and FQNEAQ (reference sequence). V dropped 1 base and J dropped 2; count of bases not matched to a gene: 4. The CDR3 loop spans 16 amino acids. Written as DNA, the CDR3 is TGTGCCAGCAGCTTAGGCACAGGGGGCAACACAGATACGCAGTATTTT. It specifies CASSLGTGGNTDTQYF.

This clonotype was recorded at least ten times. This chain joins TRBV24-1 and TRBJ1-2; 8 bases are shared with TRBD1. Germline lookup yields CDR1 KGHDR and CDR2 SFDVKD. The CDR3 is 16 amino acids. Trimming cost V 3 bases and J 4 bases; bases outside gene matches: 9. The CDR3 nucleotides are TGTGCCACCAGTGATGCGCAGGGGGCGCCTCTCTATGGCTACACCTTC. Translation gives CATSDAQGAPLYGYTF.

The V call is TRBV24-1, the J call TRBJ1-5, with 8 positions matching TRBD1. J lost 4 bases, V lost 2 bases, and 6 bases had no gene match. Germline CDR1 is KGHDR and CDR2 is SFDVKD. The CDR3 contains 16 residues. The CDR3 nucleotides read TGTGCCACCAGTGATTCCGGGACAGGTGGAAATCAGCCCCAGCATTTT. Protein sequence: CATSDSGTGGNQPQHF.

This clonotype appeared many times. The chain joins TRBV28 to TRBJ1-5; a weak D match, TRBD1 (5 bases). V was shortened by 3 bases and J by 0 bases, with 12 bases between the two germline ends. The CDR3 totals 16 residues. Germline values: CDR1 MDHEN, CDR2 SYDVKM. The CDR3 coding sequence is TGTGCCAGCAGTTTGGAGGGGTCAGATAGCAATCAGCCCCAGCATTTT. As protein: CASSLEGSDSNQPQHF.

The chain links TRBV7-9 to TRBJ2-6; D unresolved. The germline CDR1 and CDR2 sequences are SEHNR and FQNEAQ (reference sequence). This CDR3 is 15 amino acids long. The V end lost 3 bases, the J end lost 4 bases, and 10 bases lay between the germline ends. The CDR3 sequence: CASSFTLAGANVLTF. The CDR3 DNA sequence: TGTGCCAGCAGCTTCACCTTAGCCGGGGCCAACGTCCTGACTTTC.

The sample holds many counts of this clonotype. The CDR3 bases are TGCGCCAGCAGCTTAGTCATTAGGAACACTGAAGCTTTCTTT. Protein sequence: CASSLVIRNTEAFF. The genes are TRBV5-1 and TRBJ1-1, with D hard to call. V was clipped by 2 bases and J by 1 base, with 9 bases between them. CDR1 is SGHRS and CDR2 is YFSETQ in the germline V gene. The CDR3 spans 14 residues.

This clonotype was counted ten times or more. This chain joins TRBV11-2 and TRBJ2-2; no clear D. With 5 bases removed from V and 3 bases from J, the gap between germline ends came to 25 bases. Germline V gene sequence: CDR1 SGHAT, CDR2 FQNNGV. The CDR3 sequence is 19 residues long. CDR3 amino acids: CASSLLNRTVQIYTGELFF. CDR3 bases: TGTGCCAGCAGCCTTCTGAATAGGACGGTTCAGATATACACCGGGGAGCTGTTTTTT.

The gene calls are TRBV7-8 and TRBJ2-7; D might be TRBD2 (5 bases). From germline, CDR1 is SGHVS and CDR2 FQNEAQ. Trimming removed 2 bases at V and 0 bases at J, with 8 bases between. The length of the CDR3 is 14 residues. The CDR3 reads CASSLTRASYEQYF. As DNA, the CDR3 is TGTGCCAGCAGCTTAACGCGGGCCTCCTACGAGCAGTACTTC.

This clonotype has ten or more counts. The chain couples TRBV7-2 to TRBJ1-2; perhaps TRBD1 as D (5 bases). Trimming left V 8 bases short and J 7 bases short, with 20 bases between. The CDR3 extends over 14 amino acids. CDR1 is SGHTA, CDR2 FQGNSA, per germline. CDR3 DNA: TGTGCCAGCTTACTAAGGCAGGGAGGTTCTGGCTACACCTTC. Translated, it gives CASLLRQGGSGYTF.

In its sample, this clonotype was seen many times. V usage is TRBV12-3 or TRBV12-4 and J usage is TRBJ2-2; a possible D gene is TRBD1 (6 bases). Trimming pared 5 bases from V and 4 bases from J, leaving 8 bases between. CDR3 length: 13 amino acids. The CDR3, as DNA: TGTGCCAGCAGTGACAGGTCCACCGGGGAGCTGTTTTTT. This translates into CASSDRSTGELFF.

This rearrangement joins TRBV19 to TRBJ1-1; no definite D call. This CDR3 region has 14 residues. With 8 bases removed from V and 0 bases from J, the gap between germline ends came to 13 bases. The germline CDR1 and CDR2 sequences are LNHDA and SQIVND (reference sequence). The CDR3 DNA reads TGTGCCAGTGGAATAGGATTATTGAACACTGAAGCTTTCTTT. Protein sequence: CASGIGLLNTEAFF. The whole variable domain, remainder taken from reference TRBV19 and TRBJ1-1, is DGGITQSPKYLFRKEGQNVTLSCEQNLNHDAMYWYRQDPGQGLRLIYYSQIVNDFQKGDIAEGYSVSREKKESFPLTVTSAQKNPTAFYLCASGIGLLNTEAFFGQGTRLTVV.

This clonotype was seen a single time. J is TRBJ2-7 and V is TRBV11-2, with 10 bases aligning to TRBD2. The CDR3 consists of 14 residues. The trim removed 6 bases at V and 7 bases at J, leaving 9 bases unmatched. The germline gives CDR1 SGHAT, CDR2 FQNNGV. The CDR3 bases are TGTGCCAGCAGGCCTAGCGGGAGCGTGCGTGAGCAGTACTTC. Its protein product is CASRPSGSVREQYF.

At least ten counts were recorded for this clonotype. The chain links TRBV11-2 to TRBJ1-1; 8 nucleotides agree with TRBD1. Germline CDR1 reads SGHAT; CDR2 reads FQNNGV. The CDR3 sequence is 14 residues long. The V and J ends lost 7 bases and 2 bases, in that order; junction bases with no gene match: 6. For the CDR3, the DNA is TGTGCCAGCATCCTCGACAGGGGTAACACTGAAGCTTTCTTT. This encodes CASILDRGNTEAFF.

This clonotype came up many times. The CDR3 reads CASSLDRGTGTEAFF. The CDR3 nucleotides are TGTGCCAGCAGCTTAGATCGGGGGACGGGGACTGAAGCTTTCTTT. The chain combines TRBV11-3 with TRBJ1-1, with a weak D call TRBD1 (5 bases). The CDR3 extends over 15 amino acids. Looked up from germline, CDR1 is SGHNT and CDR2 is YENEEA. Between the trimmed V and J ends, which lost 0 bases and 5 bases, there was a span of 13 bases.

CDR3 sequence: CASSRPGLEVHTDTQYF. As DNA, the CDR3 is TGTGCCAGCAGTCGGCCGGGACTAGAGGTCCACACAGATACGCAGTATTTT. The chain couples TRBV12-3 or TRBV12-4 to TRBJ2-3, with 8 bases identical to TRBD2. The junction had 12 bases not matched to a gene; V was cut back by 5 bases and J by 2 bases. The CDR3 consists of 17 residues.

This clonotype was counted at least ten times. The chain couples TRBV20-1 to TRBJ2-7, with a weak D call TRBD1 (6 bases). The CDR3 totals 16 residues. The V and J ends lost 0 bases and 2 bases respectively, with 17 bases between them. The germline CDR1 and CDR2 sequences are DFQATT and SNEGSKA (reference sequence). The CDR3 sequence is CSARDRGTPRPYEQYF. DNA of the CDR3: TGCAGTGCTAGAGATCGAGGGACACCACGACCCTACGAGCAGTACTTC.

This clonotype was found many times. The chain joins TRBV14 to TRBJ2-2, with D unresolved. The CDR3 loop spans 13 amino acids. The V gene's germline CDR1 is SGHDN and CDR2 FVKESK. V was trimmed by 1 base and J by 5 bases, leaving 5 bases between them. The CDR3, as DNA: TGTGCCAGCAGCCAAGGTTGGACCGGGGAGCTGTTTTTT. This translates into CASSQGWTGELFF.

CDR3 protein: CASSARTGGGEKLFF. The CDR3 DNA is TGTGCCAGCAGCGCCCGGACAGGGGGCGGTGAAAAACTGTTTTTT. The J gene is TRBJ1-4, the V gene TRBV7-9; TRBD1 agrees at 11 bases. This CDR3 has 15 amino acids. The J segment lost 7 bases and the V segment lost 5 bases, leaving 6 bases of the junction unmatched. CDR1 is SEHNR and CDR2 is FQNEAQ in the germline V gene (reference sequence). Using reference TRBV7-9 and TRBJ1-4 for the parts outside the CDR3, the full variable domain is DTGVSQNPRHKITKRGQNVTFRCDPISEHNRLYWYRQTLGQGPEFLTYFQNEAQLEKSRLLSDRFSAERPKGSFSTLEIQRTEQGDSAMYLCASSARTGGGEKLFFGSGTQLSVL.

This clonotype was observed at least ten times. V and J are TRBV7-2 and TRBJ1-2; D ambiguous. Trimming shortened V by 1 base and J by 4 bases, and 16 bases separated the two germline ends. This CDR3 comprises 16 residues. In germline, CDR1 is SGHTA, CDR2 FQGNSA. The CDR3 coding sequence is TGTGCCAGCAGCTTAGTTGGAGGACCTCCTTCCTATGGCTACACCTTC. Translation: CASSLVGGPPSYGYTF.

This clonotype has at least ten counts. This chain connects TRBV11-2 to TRBJ2-2, with D tentatively TRBD1 or TRBD2 (6 bases each). Looked up from germline, CDR1 is SGHAT and CDR2 is FQNNGV. V was cut by 1 base and J by 4 bases, with 10 bases left in between. This CDR3 has 15 residues. The CDR3 protein is CASSLGGAGTGELFF. DNA for the CDR3: TGTGCCAGCAGCTTAGGGGGGGCGGGCACCGGGGAGCTGTTTTTT. The whole variable domain, remainder taken from reference TRBV11-2 and TRBJ2-2, is EAGVAQSPRYKIIEKRQSVAFWCNPISGHATLYWYQQILGQGPKLLIQFQNNGVVDDSQLPKDRFSAERLKGVDSTLKIQPAKLEDSAVYLCASSLGGAGTGELFFGEGSRLTVL.